This T cell receptor (beta chain) derives from a study of beta chain features in type 1 diabetes. Study-level information: Examination of sorted cells across all samples involved more than 100,000,000 cells.

All of the isolated RNA was reverse transcribed, so expressed TCRB transcripts were sequenced. Profiling relied on immunoSEQ multiplex PCR, and the TCRdb table lists in-frame clones only, not all of them. Of tens of thousands of clones listed, roughly 34% are singletons. Germline V lookup: CDR1 SGHVS, CDR2 FQNEAQ. The CDR3 extends over 15 amino acids. V lost 5 bases and J 0 bases, leaving 12 bases between the germline ends. In this sample, this clone turned up a few times. The chain combines TRBV7-8 with TRBJ2-3; D possibly corresponds to TRBD1 (6 bases). The material sequenced was stem cell memory CD4+ T cells from blood. The TCR originated in a woman between 18 and 30 years old in good health. The CDR3 spells CASSLGQFSTDTQYF. Written as DNA, the CDR3 is TGTGCCAGCAGCCTCGGACAGTTTAGCACAGATACGCAGTATTTT.